These T cell receptor beta chains were read from a single sample in a study of T-cell reconstitution after alpha-beta-depleted transplantation in children. TCRdb re-analysed the PCR reads in MiXCR, keeping a single row per CDR3 protein. The sample shows some 200,000 distinct CDR3 sequences, roughly 10% of them seen only once. Sequenced here: PBMCs, sampled before TCRalphabeta/CD19-depleted stem cell transplant. These receptors all stem from a child in the first two years of life with acute myeloid leukemia, due to receive a stem cell transplant. Each CDR3 is given with its conserved first and last residue. Clone size is stated in some rows and not others, as once, few, many or a class when expanded.

clone_size: few
v_call: TRBV10-2
cdr3_aa: CATIGGMNTEAFF

clone_size: few
v_call: TRBV7-2
cdr3_aa: CASSVGGTRSYNEQFF

clone_size: few
v_call: TRBV7-3
cdr3_aa: CASSLGQAYSPLHF

clone_size: many
v_call: TRBV5-1
cdr3_aa: CASSFWTVSSGNTIYF

clone_size: many
v_call: TRBV20-1
cdr3_aa: CSAANTGELFF

clone_size: few
v_call: TRBV6-5
cdr3_aa: CASSYSIGTSGRHEQFF

clone_size: many
v_call: TRBV9
cdr3_aa: CASSVEGGNRQYF

clone_size: NA
v_call: TRBV4-3
cdr3_aa: CASSQEANTGELFF

clone_size: NA
v_call: TRBV20-1
cdr3_aa: CSARPTGGTNTEAFF

clone_size: many
v_call: TRBV18
cdr3_aa: CASSPSLAGENIQYF

clone_size: few
v_call: TRBV28
cdr3_aa: CASRDRGQETQYF

clone_size: many
v_call: TRBV12-3/TRBV12-4
cdr3_aa: CASSTAVRDEQYF

clone_size: many
v_call: TRBV29-1
cdr3_aa: CSVEYRPSSPDTQYF

clone_size: many
v_call: TRBV4-2
cdr3_aa: CASSRDEGAPRYF

clone_size: many
v_call: TRBV7-8
cdr3_aa: CASSLKSNLERRETQYF

clone_size: many
v_call: TRBV5-6
cdr3_aa: CASSRAFYGYTF

clone_size: many
v_call: TRBV7-2
cdr3_aa: CASSLVLGVTNTEAFF

clone_size: many
v_call: TRBV4-3
cdr3_aa: CASSHVSSYNEQFF

clone_size: many
v_call: TRBV6-5
cdr3_aa: CASSYGHLAPDTQYF

clone_size: many
v_call: TRBV20-1
cdr3_aa: CSAQGGATAKNIQYF

clone_size: NA
v_call: TRBV30
cdr3_aa: CAWSVQGWRRTDTQYF

clone_size: many
v_call: TRBV20-1
cdr3_aa: CSAPPSGGTTDTQYF

clone_size: many
v_call: TRBV7-9
cdr3_aa: CASSLSPGEQYF

clone_size: many
v_call: TRBV20-1
cdr3_aa: CSALIAGGYNEQFF

clone_size: many
v_call: TRBV4-3
cdr3_aa: CASSQRRTSAGELFF

clone_size: many
v_call: TRBV24-1
cdr3_aa: CATSGGHQETQYF

clone_size: NA
v_call: TRBV28
cdr3_aa: CASSQGAARGANVLTF

clone_size: many
v_call: TRBV7-2
cdr3_aa: CASSYRTGLEGETQYF

clone_size: many
v_call: TRBV14
cdr3_aa: CASSRLEGWGYEQYF

clone_size: many
v_call: TRBV11-2
cdr3_aa: CASRRSGGAFYIEQFF

clone_size: many
v_call: TRBV11-2
cdr3_aa: CASSNTGLRGYTF

clone_size: many
v_call: TRBV11-2
cdr3_aa: CASSQDFQETQYF

clone_size: many
v_call: TRBV5-4
cdr3_aa: CASSLSAGTGELFF

clone_size: many
v_call: TRBV20-1
cdr3_aa: CSAPDRGNNSPLHF

clone_size: NA
v_call: TRBV2
cdr3_aa: CASAREGSGNTGELFF

clone_size: many
v_call: TRBV18
cdr3_aa: CASSPAVAYEQYF

clone_size: many
v_call: TRBV5-1
cdr3_aa: CASSLVGRYYEQYF

clone_size: many
v_call: TRBV5-1
cdr3_aa: CASSQSSGSYEQYF

clone_size: many
v_call: TRBV19
cdr3_aa: CASSRPTQGGLETQYF

clone_size: few
v_call: TRBV18
cdr3_aa: CASSPGTGIDLF

clone_size: many
v_call: TRBV18
cdr3_aa: CASSSRADEQFF

clone_size: few
v_call: TRBV6-2/TRBV6-3
cdr3_aa: CASRERDRSKNIQYF

clone_size: NA
v_call: TRBV6-1
cdr3_aa: CASSLGQEGQPQHF

clone_size: medium-sized
v_call: TRBV5-1
cdr3_aa: CASSPDYREETQYF

clone_size: many
v_call: TRBV5-1
cdr3_aa: CASSPDTALYEQYF

clone_size: many
v_call: TRBV2
cdr3_aa: CASSAKNPGDEQFF

clone_size: many
v_call: TRBV27
cdr3_aa: CASSFRRGAVNYGYTF

clone_size: many
v_call: TRBV7-2
cdr3_aa: CASSLGRTSGYNEQFF

clone_size: many
v_call: TRBV28
cdr3_aa: CASSFKGHRVGKNIQYF

clone_size: many
v_call: TRBV24-1
cdr3_aa: CATSDPGQGFYGYTF

clone_size: many
v_call: TRBV3-1
cdr3_aa: CASSQDLLAGALNEQFF

clone_size: many
v_call: TRBV20-1
cdr3_aa: CSARTEIYLSNGGYTF

clone_size: many
v_call: TRBV12-3/TRBV12-4
cdr3_aa: CASSWGIYEQYF

clone_size: many
v_call: TRBV27
cdr3_aa: CASSLPHPYNEQFF

clone_size: many
v_call: TRBV4-2
cdr3_aa: CASSAGLFTDNEQFF